The source of this TCR beta chain is a study of cytomegalovirus exposure and HLA in healthy donors. General study findings and limits: An Asian-associated ancestry cluster reportedly showed fewer N-insertions than the approximately 600-donor mean in a later analysis. Associated with cytomegalovirus, according to the listing, were 150 to 200 TCR beta chains. Later analysis identified a missense DCLRE1C variant that was linked to TCR beta V- and J-gene trimming. Within a later analysis, the majority of CMV-associated TCR beta chains appeared HLA-restricted.

For this clone: Its antigen is unknown.

The PCR had 60 Vbeta and 13 Jbeta primers. TCRdb keeps only in-frame clones here, not all; method: immunoSEQ multiplex PCR. This table has hundreds of thousands of clones, about 66% appearing once. Germline values: CDR1 SGDLS, CDR2 YYNGEE. Between the trimmed V and J ends, which lost 4 bases and 11 bases, there was a span of 12 bases. The CDR3 is made up of 11 amino acids. The chain employs TRBV9 and TRBJ1-1; a weak D match, TRBD1 (5 bases). The material sequenced was PBMCs. The receptor was isolated from a female donor in good health and CMV-seronegative. The CDR3 sequence is CASSNRLRAFF. The DNA for the CDR3 is TGTGCCAGCAGCAACAGGTTAAGGGCTTTCTTT.